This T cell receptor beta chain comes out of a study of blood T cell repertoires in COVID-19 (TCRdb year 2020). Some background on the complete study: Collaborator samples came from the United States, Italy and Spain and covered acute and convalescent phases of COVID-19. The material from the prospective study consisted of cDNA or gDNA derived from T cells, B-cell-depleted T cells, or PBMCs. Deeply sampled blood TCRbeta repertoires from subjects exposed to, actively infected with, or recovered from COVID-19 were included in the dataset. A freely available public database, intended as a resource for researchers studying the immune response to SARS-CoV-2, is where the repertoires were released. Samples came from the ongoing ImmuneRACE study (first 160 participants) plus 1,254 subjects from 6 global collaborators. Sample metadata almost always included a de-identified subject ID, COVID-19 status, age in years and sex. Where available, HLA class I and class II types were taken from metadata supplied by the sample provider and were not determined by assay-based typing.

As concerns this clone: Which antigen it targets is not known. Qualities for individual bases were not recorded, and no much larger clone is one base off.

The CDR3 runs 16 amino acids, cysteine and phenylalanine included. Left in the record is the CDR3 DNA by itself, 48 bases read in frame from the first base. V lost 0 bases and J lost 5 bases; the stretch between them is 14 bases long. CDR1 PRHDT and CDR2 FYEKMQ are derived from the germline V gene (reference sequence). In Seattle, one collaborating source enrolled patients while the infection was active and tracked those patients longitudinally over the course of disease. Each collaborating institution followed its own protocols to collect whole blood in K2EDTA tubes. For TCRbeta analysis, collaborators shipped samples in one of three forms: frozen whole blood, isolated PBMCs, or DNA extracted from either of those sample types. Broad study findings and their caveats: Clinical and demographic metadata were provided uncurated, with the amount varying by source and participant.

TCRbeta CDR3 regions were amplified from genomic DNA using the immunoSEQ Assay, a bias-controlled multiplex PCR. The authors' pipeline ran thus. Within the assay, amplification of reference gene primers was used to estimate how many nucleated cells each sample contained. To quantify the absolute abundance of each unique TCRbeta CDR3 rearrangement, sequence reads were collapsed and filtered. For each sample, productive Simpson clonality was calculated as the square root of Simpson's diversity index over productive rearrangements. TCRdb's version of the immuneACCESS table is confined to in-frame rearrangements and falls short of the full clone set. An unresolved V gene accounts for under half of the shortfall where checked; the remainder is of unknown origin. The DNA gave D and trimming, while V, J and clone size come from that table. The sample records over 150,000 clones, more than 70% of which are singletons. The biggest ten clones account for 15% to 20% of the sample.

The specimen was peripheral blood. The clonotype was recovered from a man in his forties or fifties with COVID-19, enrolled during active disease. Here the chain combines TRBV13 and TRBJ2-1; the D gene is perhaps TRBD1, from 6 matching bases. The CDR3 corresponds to CASSLGVGTQDNEQFF. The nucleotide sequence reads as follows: TGTGCCAGCAGCTTAGGTGTTGGGACACAAGACAATGAGCAGTTCTTC.